The clone carrying this T cell receptor (beta chain) is medium-sized (0.01 to 0.1%) by share. Its antigen is not identified. TRBV12-4/TRBJ1-2 clonotypes were amplified with adaptor-ligated barcode primers. TCRdb re-called the multiplex PCR reads through MiXCR, storing one row per CDR3 protein. The table has 2,000 to 2,500 distinct CDR3 sequences, about 1% seen once; the top ten hold roughly 15%. The sorted Tregs were CD4+CD25+CD127-/low cells. General observations from the study: Naive CD4+ cells shared approximately 12% of tumor Treg sequences. In terms of TCR gene usage, tumor memory CD4+ T cells clustered together with blood and lymph node memory CD4+ cells, as well as with lymph node naive CD4+ cells. Tumor-infiltrating Treg TCR alpha and beta sequences overlapped most with tumor naive CD4+ T cells, then blood naive.

Trimming removed 8 bases at V and 8 bases at J, with 18 bases between. This CDR3 has 13 residues. Material: tumor-infiltrating Tregs sorted from the breast tumor. The receptor comes from a female donor with breast cancer. V and J are TRBV12-3 or TRBV12-4 and TRBJ1-2; D might be TRBD1 (6 bases). CDR3 nucleotides: TGTGCCAGCCTAAGGGGCAGGGGCTCGGGCTACACCTTC. As protein: CASLRGRGSGYTF.